This T cell receptor beta chain was recorded in a study of a mutant IDH1 vaccine in newly diagnosed glioma. Only in-frame clones appear in the TCRdb table, and some are missing; sequencing was by immunoSEQ multiplex PCR. The repertoire holds tens of thousands of clones, with 70% to 90% as singletons. Time point here: baseline, week 1 (first vaccination visit). This sample's treatment: pre-vaccination baseline after standard-of-care therapy. The input for sequencing was PBMCs, taken from a glioma patient treated with radiotherapy, temozolomide or both. The origin of this receptor is a man aged 35-49 years with glioma.

The CDR3 bases are TGTGCCAGCAGTTACCGCGGGAGGCGGCATGGCTACACCTTC. It yields the protein CASSYRGRRHGYTF. The chain employs TRBV6-5 and TRBJ1-2; the D is unclear. The CDR3 covers 14 residues. Trimming left V 2 bases short and J 6 bases short, with 13 bases between. Germline assignment: CDR1 MNHEY and CDR2 SVGAGI.